This is a list of T cell receptor beta chains from one sample in a study of shared clonotypes between healthy human individuals. Sequenced by immunoSEQ multiplex PCR; TCRdb stores in-frame clones only, minus some. The sample records over a million clones, roughly 96% being singletons. Sequencing used naive CD4+ T cells sorted from blood. Every receptor here comes from a man aged 30-40 years in good health. Both conserved end residues are part of each CDR3. D genes are given only for firm matches. Size is stated for part of the rows, as once, few or many counts, or as a class when the clone is expanded.

j_call	clone_size	d_call	v_call	cdr3_nt	cdr3_aa
TRBJ1-2	.	.	TRBV5-1	TGCGCCAGCAGCTTTCCAGGGACAAGGAACTATGGCTACACCTTC	CASSFPGTRNYGYTF
TRBJ2-1	.	.	TRBV5-1	TGCGCCAGCAGCTCCGCGACTGGTGAACAGTTCTTC	CASSSATGEQFF
TRBJ1-2	.	.	TRBV19	TGTGCCAGTAGCTTTTCCGATAGGATTTCCGCTGGCTACACCTTC	CASSFSDRISAGYTF
TRBJ1-6	.	.	TRBV7-8	TGTGCCAGCAGCCAGAGGTTTGTGGGAGGAAATTCACCCCTCCACTTT	CASSQRFVGGNSPLHF
TRBJ2-3	once	TRBD1	TRBV6-1	TGTGCCAGCAGTGCGAACAGGGGGCTGACCACAGATACGCAGTATTTT	CASSANRGLTTDTQYF
TRBJ2-2	once	.	TRBV5-1	TGCGCCAGCAGCTTAGACCTCGGGGAGCTGTTTTTT	CASSLDLGELFF
TRBJ1-1	.	TRBD1	TRBV6-5	TGTGCCAGCAGTGAGACAGGGGGAACAACAGCTTTCTTT	CASSETGGTTAFF
TRBJ2-7	.	.	TRBV7-2	TGTGCCAGCAGTATTGTTGTCGAGCGGCACTACGAGCAGTACTTC	CASSIVVERHYEQYF
TRBJ1-5	.	TRBD1	TRBV4-1	TGCGCCAGCAGCCAAGAAGGGACAGGGGGTAATCAGCCCCAGCATTTT	CASSQEGTGGNQPQHF
TRBJ2-7	.	.	TRBV6-5	TGTGCCAGCAGTTTGACAGCCACCTACGAGCAGTACTTC	CASSLTATYEQYF
TRBJ2-1	.	.	TRBV6-5	TGTGCCAGCAGTTACAGGCAGGGGCACAATGAGCAGTTCTTC	CASSYRQGHNEQFF
TRBJ2-1	.	.	TRBV7-9	TGTGCCAGCAGCTTATACGGGAGCTCCTACAATGAGCAGTTCTTC	CASSLYGSSYNEQFF
TRBJ2-1	.	.	TRBV20-1	TGCAGTGCTCGCGCTAGCTGGCAGTTCTTC	CSARASWQFF
TRBJ1-1	.	TRBD1	TRBV6-5	TGTGCCAGCAGACCGGGACAGTTGAACACTGAAGCTTTCTTT	CASRPGQLNTEAFF
TRBJ2-3	.	TRBD2	TRBV6-4	TGTGCCAGCAGTGGAGACGGCGGGAGGGCCCAGTATTTT	CASSGDGGRAQYF
TRBJ2-1	.	TRBD2	TRBV4-1	TGCGCCAGCAGTCAACTTAGCGGGAGCTCCTACAATGAGCAGTTCTTC	CASSQLSGSSYNEQFF
TRBJ2-5	.	.	TRBV5-1	TGCGCCAGCAGCTCTGGACTGGGATGGGAAGAGACCCAGTACTTC	CASSSGLGWEETQYF
TRBJ2-7	few	TRBD1	TRBV5-1	TGCGCCAGCAGCACGGGGACAGGGGGGTACGAGCAGTACTTC	CASSTGTGGYEQYF
TRBJ1-1	.	TRBD1	TRBV6-6	TGTGCCAGCATCCAGGGGGGGTTGATAGCTTTCTTT	CASIQGGLIAFF
TRBJ1-4	.	TRBD1	TRBV19	TGTGCCAGTAGTCTTACAGGGGGCAGAGAAAAACTGTTTTTT	CASSLTGGREKLFF
TRBJ2-2	.	TRBD2	TRBV27	TGTGCCAGCAGCCTCCCCGGGACTAGCGTGAACACCGGGGAGCTGTTTTTT	CASSLPGTSVNTGELFF
TRBJ2-7	.	.	TRBV14	TGTGCCAGCAGCCAAGACACTAAGGAGCAGTACTTC	CASSQDTKEQYF
TRBJ1-2	.	.	TRBV2	TGTGCCAGCAGTAGGGACGAAATGTATGGCTACACCTTC	CASSRDEMYGYTF
TRBJ1-4	.	TRBD1	TRBV15	TGTGCCACCAGCAGAGGGACAGGCGGGGAAAAACTGTTTTTT	CATSRGTGGEKLFF